This T cell receptor (beta chain) was retrieved from a study of CD8 T cells in Susac syndrome. The V gene lost 1 base and the J gene lost 5 bases, with 15 bases spanning the gap. This CDR3 contains 16 residues. Germline V lookup: CDR1 MGHRA, CDR2 YSYEKL. The authors reverse transcribed roughly 0.5 to 1 ug RNA with random hexamers. TCRdb fed the immunoSEQ multiplex PCR reads into MiXCR, producing one record per CDR3 protein. The sample includes approximately 190,000 distinct CDR3 sequences, 95% seen only once; the top ten take 0.16%. This sequence was found in a human donor with Susac syndrome. This chain links TRBV4-1 with TRBJ2-1; D possibly corresponds to TRBD1 (6 bases). Sequenced material: CD8+ T cells from PBMCs. The CDR3 DNA reads as TGCGCCAGCAGCCAAGTACAAGGGGGTTCCAACAATGAGCAGTTCTTC. Protein: CASSQVQGGSNNEQFF.